This TCR beta chain was profiled in a study of blood T cell repertoires in COVID-19. As for the study in general: T cells, B-cell-depleted T cells, or PBMCs provided the cDNA or gDNA that served as material.

Cohorts were assigned according to the clinical history that participants reported. Clones were read by immunoSEQ multiplex PCR, and TCRdb kept only the in-frame ones, dropping some. Altogether 350,000 to 450,000 clones are present, approximately 92% being singletons, with the ten largest covering 1% to 1.3%. V gave up 6 bases and J gave up 4 bases; unmatched junction bases: 11. The CDR3 length is 16 residues. Germline CDR1 reads SEHNR; CDR2 reads FQNEAQ (reference sequence). The genes are TRBV7-9 and TRBJ2-1; TRBD2 aligns across 8 bases. This TCR came from a man aged 30 to 39 who had recovered from COVID-19. The sample taken for sequencing was PBMCs or T cells enriched from blood (not recorded which). The DNA of the CDR3 is TGTGCCAGCAGGTCACCAGCGGGAGTGGGTTACAATGAGCAGTTCTTC. Protein sequence: CASRSPAGVGYNEQFF.